The 5 T cell receptor beta chains in this list originate from one sample, sequenced in a study of cytomegalovirus exposure and HLA in healthy donors. Both 60 Vbeta primers and 13 Jbeta primers went into the PCR. Sequenced by immunoSEQ multiplex PCR; TCRdb stores in-frame clones only, minus some. The sample includes fewer than 200,000 clones, approximately 81% of them seen just once. Sequenced sample: PBMCs. The source is a female donor in good health and CMV-seronegative.

The chain couples TRBV6-4 to TRBJ2-3; TRBD2 agrees at 14 bases. There are 16 residues in the CDR3. Germline V gene data show CDR1 as MRHNA and CDR2 as SNTAGT. Unmatched junction bases numbered 1, after V lost 2 bases and J lost 3 bases. The CDR3 DNA reads TGTGCCAGCAGTGACGGACTAGCGGGGGGAACAGATACGCAGTATTTT. Amino acids: CASSDGLAGGTDTQYF.

A single count supports this clone. The genes are TRBV5-6 and TRBJ2-5, with D perhaps TRBD1 (5 bases). This CDR3 contains 12 residues. Trimming removed 4 bases at V and 5 bases at J, with 9 bases between. CDR1 is SGHDT, CDR2 YYEEEE, per germline. The CDR3 sequence: CASSPGSETQYF. The CDR3 DNA sequence: TGTGCCAGCAGCCCAGGGTCGGAGACCCAGTACTTC. The whole variable domain, remainder taken from reference TRBV5-6 and TRBJ2-5, is DAGVTQSPTHLIKTRGQQVTLRCSPKSGHDTVSWYQQALGQGPQFIFQYYEEEERQRGNFPDRFSGHQFPNYSSELNVNALLLGDSALYLCASSPGSETQYFGPGTRLLVL.

This chain connects TRBV27 to TRBJ1-1; no clear D gene. CDR3 length equals 13 residues. CDR1 and CDR2 from the germline V gene are MNHEY and SMNVEV (reference sequence). Trimming cost V 5 bases and J 5 bases, with 12 bases left between them. The CDR3 region has the DNA TGTGCCAGCAGTCCAGCTAGTTGGACTGAAGCTTTCTTT. Protein: CASSPASWTEAFF.

The chain is built from TRBV19 and TRBJ2-3, with 9 positions matching TRBD2. The CDR3 is 18 amino acids. Germline V gene data show CDR1 as LNHDA and CDR2 as SQIVND (reference sequence). Trimming at V came to 3 bases and at J to 2 bases, leaving 12 bases not matched to a gene. The CDR3, as DNA: TGTGCCAGTAGTATTTCGGGGCTAGCGGGGCCCCTCACAGATACGCAGTATTTT. Amino acids: CASSISGLAGPLTDTQYF. The whole variable domain, remainder taken from reference TRBV19 and TRBJ2-3, is DGGITQSPKYLFRKEGQNVTLSCEQNLNHDAMYWYRQDPGQGLRLIYYSQIVNDFQKGDIAEGYSVSREKKESFPLTVTSAQKNPTAFYLCASSISGLAGPLTDTQYFGPGTRLTVL.

The chain combines TRBV28 with TRBJ1-4; 7 bases match TRBD1. The CDR3 contains 15 residues. Germline lookup yields CDR1 MDHEN and CDR2 SYDVKM. The V gene end was trimmed by 5 bases and the J gene end by 4 bases; junction bases not matched to a gene: 7. The CDR3 here is CASSGQGQSNEKLFF. In DNA, the CDR3 is TGTGCCAGCAGTGGTCAGGGACAGAGTAATGAAAAACTGTTTTTT.